This TCR beta chain was identified in a study of beta chain features in type 1 diabetes. Study results and caveats: Shorter templates may be favored by PCR, equally so in patients and controls. Researchers report that Type 1 diabetes patients had moderately but significantly shorter TCRB CDR3s across all four CD4+ subsets. It was among patients, rather than healthy donors, that naive, central memory and Treg TCRB repertoires appeared more similar.

Germline assignment: CDR1 SNHLY and CDR2 FYNNEI. Trimming at V came to 8 bases and at J to 0 bases, leaving 3 bases not matched to a gene. The CDR3 has 14 amino acids. As concerns this clone: Antigen specificity is unknown.

Expressed TCRB transcripts were sequenced after all isolated RNA was converted to cDNA. Only in-frame clones appear in the TCRdb table, and some are missing; sequencing was by immunoSEQ multiplex PCR. The profile shows fewer than 900,000 clones, about a sixth of them singletons. This TCR was sampled from a woman younger than 35 in good health. Sequenced input: naive CD4+ T cells from blood. J is TRBJ1-5 and V is TRBV2; 8 nucleotides line up with TRBD1. The CDR3 here is CASDRGYSNQPQHF. The CDR3 DNA is TGTGCCAGCGACAGGGGTTATAGCAATCAGCCCCAGCATTTT. The variable domain in full, with the rest retrieved from reference TRBV2 and TRBJ1-5, is EPEVTQTPSHQVTQMGQEVILRCVPISNHLYFYWYRQILGQKVEFLVSFYNNEISEKSEIFDDQFSVERPDGSNFTLKIRSTKLEDSAMYFCASDRGYSNQPQHFGDGTRLSIL.